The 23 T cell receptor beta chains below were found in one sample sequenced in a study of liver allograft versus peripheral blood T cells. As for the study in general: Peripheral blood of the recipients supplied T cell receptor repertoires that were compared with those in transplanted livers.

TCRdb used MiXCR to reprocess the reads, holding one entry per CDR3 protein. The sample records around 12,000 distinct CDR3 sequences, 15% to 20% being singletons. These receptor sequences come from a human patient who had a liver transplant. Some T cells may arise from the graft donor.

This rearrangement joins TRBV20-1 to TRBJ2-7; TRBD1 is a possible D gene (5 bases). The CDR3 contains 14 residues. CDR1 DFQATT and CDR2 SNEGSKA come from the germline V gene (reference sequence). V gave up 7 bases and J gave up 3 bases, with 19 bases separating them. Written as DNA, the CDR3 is TGCAGTGGTGTAAGCCCTACAGGCGGCTACGAGCAGTACTTC. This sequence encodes CSGVSPTGGYEQYF.

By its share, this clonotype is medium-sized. CDR3 sequence (DNA): TGTGCCAGCTCTCCCCAGGCGGACAGCTTCTATGGCTACACCTTC. Translated, it gives CASSPQADSFYGYTF. The chain links TRBV18 to TRBJ1-2, with TRBD1 as a possible D gene (6 bases). V was clipped by 6 bases and J by 4 bases, with 18 bases between them. Germline V gene lookup returns CDR1 KGHSH and CDR2 LQKENI. The CDR3 runs 15 residues.

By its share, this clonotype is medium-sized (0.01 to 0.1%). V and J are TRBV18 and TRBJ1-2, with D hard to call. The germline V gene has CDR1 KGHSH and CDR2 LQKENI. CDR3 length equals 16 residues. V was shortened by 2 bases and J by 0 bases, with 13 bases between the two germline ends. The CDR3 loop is CASSPNSPTANYGYTF. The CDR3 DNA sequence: TGTGCCAGCTCACCAAACAGCCCAACTGCTAACTATGGCTACACCTTC.

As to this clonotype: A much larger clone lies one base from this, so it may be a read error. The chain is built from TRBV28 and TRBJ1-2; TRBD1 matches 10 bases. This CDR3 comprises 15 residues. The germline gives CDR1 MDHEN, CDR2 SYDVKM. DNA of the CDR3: TGTGCCAACAGTGACAGGGGGCAATTGAGATATGGCTACACCTTC. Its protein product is CANSDRGQLRYGYTF.

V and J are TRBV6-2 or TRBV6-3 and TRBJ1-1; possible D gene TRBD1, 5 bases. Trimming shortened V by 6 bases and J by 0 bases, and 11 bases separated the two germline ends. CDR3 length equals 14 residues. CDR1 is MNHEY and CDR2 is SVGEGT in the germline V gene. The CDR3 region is CASSWLGVNTEAFF. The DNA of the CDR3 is TGTGCCAGCAGCTGGCTGGGGGTGAACACTGAAGCTTTCTTT.

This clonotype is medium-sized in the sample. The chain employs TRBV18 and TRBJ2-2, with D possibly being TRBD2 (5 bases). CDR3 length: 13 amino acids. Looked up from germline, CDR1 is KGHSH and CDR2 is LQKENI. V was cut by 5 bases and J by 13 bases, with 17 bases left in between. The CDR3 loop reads CASSASGGNVLFF. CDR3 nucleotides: TGTGCCAGCTCAGCGAGCGGTGGTAACGTGCTGTTTTTT. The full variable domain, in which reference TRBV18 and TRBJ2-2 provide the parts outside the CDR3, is NAGVMQNPRHLVRRRGQEARLRCSPMKGHSHVYWYRQLPEEGLKFMVYLQKENIIDESGMPKERFSAEFPKEGPSILRIQQVVRGDSAAYFCASSASGGNVLFFGEGSRLTVL.

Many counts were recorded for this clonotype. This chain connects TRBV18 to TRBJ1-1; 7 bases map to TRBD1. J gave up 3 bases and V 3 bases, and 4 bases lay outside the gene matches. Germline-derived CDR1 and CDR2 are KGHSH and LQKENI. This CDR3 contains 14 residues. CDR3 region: CASSPQGGDTEAFF. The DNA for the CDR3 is TGTGCCAGCTCACCCCAGGGGGGGGACACTGAAGCTTTCTTT.

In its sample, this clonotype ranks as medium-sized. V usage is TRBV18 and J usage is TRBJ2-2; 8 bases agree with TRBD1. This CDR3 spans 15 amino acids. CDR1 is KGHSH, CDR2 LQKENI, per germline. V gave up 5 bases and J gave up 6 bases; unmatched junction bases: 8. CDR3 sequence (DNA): TGTGCCAGCTCATCAGGTGGACAGGGAGCCGGGGAGCTGTTTTTT. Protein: CASSSGGQGAGELFF.

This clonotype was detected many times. The CDR3 spells CAISDEKRTEAFF. Here the CDR3 DNA reads TGTGCCATCTCCGACGAGAAAAGGACTGAAGCTTTCTTT. J is TRBJ1-1 and V is TRBV10-3; D unclear. This CDR3 is 13 amino acids long. V was pared by 8 bases and J by 5 bases, with 15 bases between. Germline loops: CDR1 ENHRY, CDR2 SYGVKD.

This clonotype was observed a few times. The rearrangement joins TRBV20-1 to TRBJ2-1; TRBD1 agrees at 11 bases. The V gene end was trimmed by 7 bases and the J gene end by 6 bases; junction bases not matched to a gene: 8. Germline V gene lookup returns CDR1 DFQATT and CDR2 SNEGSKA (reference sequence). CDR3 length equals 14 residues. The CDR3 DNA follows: TGCAGTGTTTCGGACAGGGGGCTCGGCAATGAGCAGTTCTTC. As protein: CSVSDRGLGNEQFF.

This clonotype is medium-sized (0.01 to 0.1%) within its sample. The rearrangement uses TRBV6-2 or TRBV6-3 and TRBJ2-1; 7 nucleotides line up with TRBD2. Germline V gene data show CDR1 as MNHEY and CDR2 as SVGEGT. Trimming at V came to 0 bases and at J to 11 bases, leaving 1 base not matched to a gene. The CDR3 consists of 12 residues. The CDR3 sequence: CASSYSGTKQFF. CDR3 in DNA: TGTGCCAGCAGTTACTCCGGGACTAAGCAGTTCTTC.

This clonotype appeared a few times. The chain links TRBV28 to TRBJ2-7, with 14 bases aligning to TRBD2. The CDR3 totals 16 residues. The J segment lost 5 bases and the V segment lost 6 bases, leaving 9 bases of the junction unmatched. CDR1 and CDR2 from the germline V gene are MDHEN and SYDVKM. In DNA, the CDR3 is TGTGCCAGCAGACCCCGGACTAGCGGGGGGTCCCACGAGCAGTACTTC. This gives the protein CASRPRTSGGSHEQYF. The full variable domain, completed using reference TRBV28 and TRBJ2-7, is DVKVTQSSRYLVKRTGEKVFLECVQDMDHENMFWYRQDPGLGLRLIYFSYDVKMKEKGDIPEGYSVSREKKERFSLILESASTNQTSMYLCASRPRTSGGSHEQYFGPGTRLTVT.

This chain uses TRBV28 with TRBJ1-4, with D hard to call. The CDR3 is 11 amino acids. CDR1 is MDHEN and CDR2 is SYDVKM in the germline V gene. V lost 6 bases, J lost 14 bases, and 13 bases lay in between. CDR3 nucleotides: TGTGCCAGCAGCTCGGTTAGGGTCCTGTTTTTT. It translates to CASSSVRVLFF.

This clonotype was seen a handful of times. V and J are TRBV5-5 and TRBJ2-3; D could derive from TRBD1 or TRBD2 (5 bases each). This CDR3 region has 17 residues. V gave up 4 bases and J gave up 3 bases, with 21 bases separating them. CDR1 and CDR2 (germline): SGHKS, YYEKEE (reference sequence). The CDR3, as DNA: TGTGCCAGCAGCCCCCTGGTCGGGGCCAGAGGAACAGATACGCAGTATTTT. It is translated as CASSPLVGARGTDTQYF. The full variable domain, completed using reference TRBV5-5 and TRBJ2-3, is DAGVTQSPTHLIKTRGQQVTLRCSPISGHKSVSWYQQVLGQGPQFIFQYYEKEERGRGNFPDRFSARQFPNYSSELNVNALLLGDSALYLCASSPLVGARGTDTQYFGPGTRLTVL.

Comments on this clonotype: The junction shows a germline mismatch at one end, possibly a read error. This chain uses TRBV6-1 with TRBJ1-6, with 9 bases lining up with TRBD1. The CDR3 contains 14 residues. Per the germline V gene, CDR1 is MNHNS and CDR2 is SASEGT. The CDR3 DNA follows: TGTGCCATCAGTGCTAGGACAGGGGATTCACCCCTCCACTTT. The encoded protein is CAISARTGDSPLHF.

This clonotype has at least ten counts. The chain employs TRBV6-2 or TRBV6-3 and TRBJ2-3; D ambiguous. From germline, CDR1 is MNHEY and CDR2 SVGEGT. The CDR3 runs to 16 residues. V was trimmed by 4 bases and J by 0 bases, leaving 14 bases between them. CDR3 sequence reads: CASSSRPSRSTDTQYF. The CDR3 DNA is TGTGCCAGCAGTTCTCGCCCCTCTAGAAGCACAGATACGCAGTATTTT.

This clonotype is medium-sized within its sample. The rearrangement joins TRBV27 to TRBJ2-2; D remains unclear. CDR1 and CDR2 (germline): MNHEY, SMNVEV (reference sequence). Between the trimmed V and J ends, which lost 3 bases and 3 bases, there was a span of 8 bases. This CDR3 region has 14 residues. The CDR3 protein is CASSFVGYTGELFF. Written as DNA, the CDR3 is TGTGCCAGCAGTTTTGTGGGATACACCGGGGAGCTGTTTTTT.

The CDR3 DNA follows: TGCAGTGGGAACGAGGGCTACACCTTC. Translated: CSGNEGYTF. The chain carries TRBV20-1 and TRBJ1-2, with unresolved D. This CDR3 region has 9 residues. V was trimmed by 7 bases and J by 8 bases, leaving 8 bases between them. Germline V gene sequence: CDR1 DFQATT, CDR2 SNEGSKA (reference sequence).

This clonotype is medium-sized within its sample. CDR3 sequence reads: CSVAGLSYEQYF. CDR3 DNA: TGCAGCGTTGCGGGGTTATCCTACGAGCAGTACTTC. The chain employs TRBV29-1 and TRBJ2-7; D perhaps matches TRBD2 (5 bases). Germline lookup yields CDR1 SQVTM and CDR2 ANQGSEA. There are 12 residues in the CDR3. Trimming removed 4 bases from V and 1 base from J, with 8 bases in between.

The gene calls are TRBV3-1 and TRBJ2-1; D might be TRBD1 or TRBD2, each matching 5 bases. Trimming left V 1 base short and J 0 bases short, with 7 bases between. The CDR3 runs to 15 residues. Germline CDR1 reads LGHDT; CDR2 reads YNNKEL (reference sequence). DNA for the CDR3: TGTGCCAGCAGCCAAGGGGGGAGCTCCTACAATGAGCAGTTCTTC. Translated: CASSQGGSSYNEQFF.

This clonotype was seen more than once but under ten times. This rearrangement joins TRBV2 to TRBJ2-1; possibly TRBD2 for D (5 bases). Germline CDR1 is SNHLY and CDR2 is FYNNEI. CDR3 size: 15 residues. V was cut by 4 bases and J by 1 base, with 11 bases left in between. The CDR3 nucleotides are TGTGCCAGCAGTGCGACGGGGTTTTCCTACAATGAGCAGTTCTTC. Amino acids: CASSATGFSYNEQFF.

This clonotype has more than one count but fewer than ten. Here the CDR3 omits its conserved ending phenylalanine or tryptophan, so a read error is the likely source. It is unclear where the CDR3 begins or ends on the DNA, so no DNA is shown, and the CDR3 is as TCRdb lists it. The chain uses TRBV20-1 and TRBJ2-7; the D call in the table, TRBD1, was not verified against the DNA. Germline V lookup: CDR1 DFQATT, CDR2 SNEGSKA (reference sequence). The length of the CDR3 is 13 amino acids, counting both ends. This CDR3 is CSARGTGGAIGHY.

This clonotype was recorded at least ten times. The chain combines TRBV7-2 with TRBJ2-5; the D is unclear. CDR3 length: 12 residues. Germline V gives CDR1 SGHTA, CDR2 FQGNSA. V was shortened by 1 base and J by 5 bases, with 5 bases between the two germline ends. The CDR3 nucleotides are TGTGCCAGCAGCTTAGGGCGGGAGACCCAGTACTTC. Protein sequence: CASSLGRETQYF.